Sequencing of this T cell receptor beta chain was carried out in a study of beta chain features in type 1 diabetes. Study at large: Sorted cells examined across all samples numbered 100 million to 140 million. Findings of the study overall: Within patients, naive, central memory and Treg TCRB repertoires seemed more similar than within healthy donors. VDJ junctions in type 1 diabetes patients carried more deletions and fewer insertions. TCRB CDR3s were moderately but significantly shorter in Type 1 diabetes patients in all four CD4+ subsets.

The germline V gene encodes CDR1 SQVTM and CDR2 ANQGSEA. The junction had 7 bases not matched to a gene; V was cut back by 3 bases and J by 5 bases. The CDR3 has 14 amino acids. Remarks on this clone: Its antigen remains unknown.

The sequenced template was cDNA made from the entire isolated RNA. Sequencing was performed with immunoSEQ multiplex PCR; in TCRdb, only in-frame clones are kept and a portion is missing. The sample holds around 15,000 clones, more than 65% seen once. Via the markers CD45RO/CCR7/CD25/CD127/CD95/CD27, stem cell-like memory, regulatory, central memory and naive CD4+ cells were sorted. The chain combines TRBV29-1 with TRBJ2-1, with 7 bases lining up with TRBD1. Sequencing was carried out using Tregs from blood. The receptor was derived from a man aged 25-45 years with type 1 diabetes. CDR3 DNA sequence: TGCAGCGTTGAGTCGACAGGGATCCACAATGAGCAGTTCTTC. Its protein product is CSVESTGIHNEQFF.